The clone carrying this T cell receptor beta chain has at least ten counts. The CDR3 is 14 residues long. In germline, CDR1 is DFQATT, CDR2 SNEGSKA (reference sequence). Between the trimmed V and J ends, which lost 2 bases and 5 bases, there was a span of 15 bases. In donors with ophthalmopathy, activity was moderate-to-severe, with CAS ≥3, NOSPECS ≥4 and duration under 3 months. The sample belongs to a study of Graves' ophthalmopathy and Graves' hyperthyroidism. Turning to the study itself: Peripheral blood (taken before any treatment) was collected at initial diagnosis.

RNA transcripts served as template for amplifying TCR beta CDR3 sequences. Investigators did first-round RT-PCR with HTBI primers, then second-round multiplex PCR. TCRdb re-analysed the multiplex PCR reads in MiXCR, keeping a single row per CDR3 protein. The profile shows 350,000 or so distinct CDR3 sequences, 17% of them singletons. V gene TRBV20-1 combines with J gene TRBJ1-1; a possible D gene is TRBD1 (6 bases). Sequencing was done on a sample of peripheral blood. The receptor was derived from an adult man with Graves' ophthalmopathy. The CDR3 reads CSARNREGRTEAFF. CDR3 sequence (DNA): TGCAGTGCTAGAAACAGGGAAGGGCGTACTGAAGCTTTCTTT.